These 30 T cell receptor beta chains were all obtained from the same sample, sequenced in a study of neurological immune-mediated disorders. MiXCR, run by TCRdb on the 5' RACE reads, gives a single entry per CDR3 protein. Of fewer than 30,000 distinct CDR3 sequences listed, 6.5% to 8.5% are singletons. The sequencing input was PBMCs. These receptor sequences come from a woman in her thirties or forties in good health.

This clonotype occurred many times. V and J are TRBV28 and TRBJ2-3; 7 bases are a match to TRBD1. This CDR3 is built from 16 residues. V gave up 7 bases and J gave up 0 bases; unmatched junction bases: 10. Looked up from germline, CDR1 is MDHEN and CDR2 is SYDVKM. The CDR3 loop is CASIAGTEVSTDTQYF. The CDR3 region has the DNA TGTGCCAGCATCGCCGGGACAGAGGTTAGCACAGATACGCAGTATTTT. The full variable domain, with the rest looked up from reference TRBV28 and TRBJ2-3, is DVKVTQSSRYLVKRTGEKVFLECVQDMDHENMFWYRQDPGLGLRLIYFSYDVKMKEKGDIPEGYSVSREKKERFSLILESASTNQTSMYLCASIAGTEVSTDTQYFGPGTRLTVL.

The chain has TRBV18 and TRBJ2-3; 10 positions agree with TRBD2. This CDR3 is 17 amino acids long. J gave up 2 bases and V 3 bases, and 8 bases lay outside the gene matches. Germline-derived CDR1 and CDR2 are KGHSH and LQKENI. DNA for the CDR3: TGTGCCAGCTCACCGGTAGCGGGAGGCCCTCACACAGATACGCAGTATTTT. This translates into CASSPVAGGPHTDTQYF.

The sample holds many counts of this clonotype. The rearrangement joins TRBV6-6 to TRBJ1-6; maybe TRBD1 (5 bases). CDR1 MNHNY and CDR2 SVGAGI come from the germline V gene (reference sequence). The CDR3 is 15 amino acids. V lost 6 bases and J 7 bases, leaving 16 bases between the germline ends. CDR3 in DNA: TGTGCCAGCAGCCTCAAGGCCGGGGGAAATTCACCCCTCCACTTT. It yields the protein CASSLKAGGNSPLHF.

The table lists this clonotype with many counts. The J gene is TRBJ1-5, the V gene TRBV5-1; TRBD1 matches at 8 bases. CDR1 is SGHRS and CDR2 is YFSETQ in the germline V gene. V trimming: 4 bases; J trimming: 6 bases; junction bases outside the gene matches: 9. The CDR3 is 15 residues long. The CDR3 DNA reads TGCGCCAGCAGCGACGGACAGGGTGGGAGTCAGCCCCAGCATTTT. Translated, it gives CASSDGQGGSQPQHF.

This clonotype was seen repeatedly, ten times or more. The V gene is TRBV20-1, the J gene TRBJ1-3; 7 positions match TRBD1. The CDR3 consists of 14 residues. Germline CDR1 DFQATT, CDR2 SNEGSKA (reference sequence). Trimming took 6 bases from V and 1 from J; bases not matched to a gene: 6. Here the CDR3 DNA reads TGCAGTGCCGGGGACAGAAATTCTGGAAACACCATATATTTT. It yields the protein CSAGDRNSGNTIYF.

This clonotype was seen many times. The rearrangement joins TRBV20-1 to TRBJ2-3; the D gene is possibly TRBD1 (5 bases). The V gene's germline CDR1 is DFQATT and CDR2 SNEGSKA (reference sequence). The CDR3 covers 15 residues. The V gene lost 0 bases and the J gene lost 0 bases, with 10 bases spanning the gap. The CDR3 bases are TGCAGTGCTAGAGATTGGCAGGGTAGCACAGATACGCAGTATTTT. Protein sequence: CSARDWQGSTDTQYF.

This clonotype was observed at least ten times. V and J are TRBV7-2 and TRBJ2-7, with 7 bases fitting TRBD2. CDR3 size: 13 residues. CDR1 and CDR2 from the germline V gene are SGHTA and FQGNSA. Trimming cost V 4 bases and J 7 bases; bases outside gene matches: 7. This chain's CDR3 is CASSSSLAREQYF. In DNA, the CDR3 is TGTGCCAGCAGCTCATCACTAGCGCGAGAGCAGTACTTC.

This clonotype ranks as medium-sized (0.01 to 0.1%). The rearrangement uses TRBV20-1 and TRBJ1-1; D gene unclear. The CDR3 has 14 residues. Trimming removed 0 bases at V and 0 bases at J, with 8 bases between. Germline CDR1 DFQATT, CDR2 SNEGSKA (reference sequence). The DNA of the CDR3 is TGCAGTGCTAGAGATGAAACGGTGAACACTGAAGCTTTCTTT. Protein product: CSARDETVNTEAFF.

This clonotype is labeled as medium-sized. The genes are TRBV20-1 and TRBJ2-7, with 9 bases aligning to TRBD1. The J segment lost 4 bases and the V segment lost 3 bases, leaving 7 bases of the junction unmatched. Per germline, CDR1 DFQATT and CDR2 SNEGSKA (reference sequence). The CDR3 consists of 14 residues. CDR3 in DNA: TGCAGTGCTAGGGCCGGGACAGGGCCGTACGAGCAGTACTTC. Protein sequence: CSARAGTGPYEQYF.

The sample holds many counts of this clonotype. The CDR3 bases are TGTGCCAGTAGTACCAACTGGGGAGAGACCCAGTACTTC. Translation: CASSTNWGETQYF. The J gene is TRBJ2-5, the V gene TRBV19; D is unclear. Germline V gene lookup returns CDR1 LNHDA and CDR2 SQIVND (reference sequence). V lost 4 bases and J 4 bases, leaving 10 bases between the germline ends. The CDR3 runs 13 residues.

This clonotype was observed at least ten times. The chain employs TRBV5-6 and TRBJ2-3; 8 nucleotides match TRBD2. The length of the CDR3 is 15 residues. Germline values: CDR1 SGHDT, CDR2 YYEEEE. J was trimmed by 3 bases and V by 0 bases; bases with no gene match: 3. The CDR3 reads CASSLAGGPTDTQYF. CDR3 coding DNA: TGTGCCAGCAGCTTGGCGGGAGGGCCAACAGATACGCAGTATTTT.

This clonotype has a count of ten or more. The J gene is TRBJ2-1, the V gene TRBV11-2; D possibly corresponds to TRBD1 (6 bases). Trimming removed 8 bases from V and 6 bases from J, with 17 bases in between. The V gene's germline CDR1 is SGHAT and CDR2 FQNNGV. The CDR3 length is 14 residues. The CDR3 DNA follows: TGTGCCAGCGCCCGGGACACTAAAACCAATGAGCAGTTCTTC. As protein: CASARDTKTNEQFF.

This clonotype was recorded many times. The CDR3 loop reads CSARDLGGPLGRPQHF. The CDR3 DNA reads as TGCAGTGCTAGAGACCTTGGGGGGCCCCTGGGGCGGCCCCAGCATTTT. The rearrangement links TRBV20-1 to TRBJ1-5, with D perhaps TRBD1 (6 bases). The CDR3 consists of 16 residues. V was pared by 0 bases and J by 9 bases, with 21 bases between. Germline V gives CDR1 DFQATT, CDR2 SNEGSKA (reference sequence).

The chain joins TRBV3-1 to TRBJ2-3; TRBD2 aligns across 8 bases. Unmatched junction bases numbered 6, after V lost 1 base and J lost 6 bases. Germline CDR1 is LGHDT and CDR2 is YNNKEL (reference sequence). The CDR3 totals 15 residues. CDR3 sequence reads: CASSQAGGRWDTQYF. As DNA, the CDR3 is TGTGCCAGCAGCCAAGCGGGCGGGAGGTGGGATACGCAGTATTTT.

The sample holds many counts of this clonotype. The chain recombines TRBV7-6 with TRBJ1-1; D is unresolved. Per the germline V gene, CDR1 is SGHVS and CDR2 is FNYEAQ. CDR3 size: 13 residues. V lost 5 bases to trimming and J lost 4 bases, with 11 bases between them. The CDR3 here is CASSPRVGTEAFF. CDR3 coding DNA: TGTGCCAGCAGCCCGAGGGTGGGCACTGAAGCTTTCTTT.

This clonotype was observed at least ten times. The rearrangement uses TRBV5-6 and TRBJ1-6; 7 nucleotides line up with TRBD1. The CDR3 loop spans 14 amino acids. V lost 4 bases and J lost 10; bases outside the gene matches: 8. Looked up from germline, CDR1 is SGHDT and CDR2 is YYEEEE. The CDR3 DNA reads TGTGCCAGCAGCCCAAGGCTAGGGGGCTCACCCCTCCACTTT. Translation: CASSPRLGGSPLHF.

This clonotype was observed many times. The genes are TRBV20-1 and TRBJ2-1, with 9 bases that match TRBD2. Germline assignment: CDR1 DFQATT and CDR2 SNEGSKA (reference sequence). This CDR3 region has 14 residues. Germline trimming cut 5 bases from V and 7 bases from J; bases unmatched to any gene: 9. The CDR3 sequence: CSAHPTSGINEQFF. As DNA, the CDR3 is TGCAGTGCTCACCCGACTAGCGGAATTAATGAGCAGTTCTTC.

By proportion, this clonotype is medium-sized (0.01 to 0.1%). The chain has TRBV29-1 and TRBJ2-7; D is unresolved. Per germline, CDR1 SQVTM and CDR2 ANQGSEA. The ends were cut back, 6 bases at V and 7 bases at J, with 19 bases in the middle. CDR3 length: 13 amino acids. This CDR3 reads CSVAGRLGFEQYF. Written as DNA, the CDR3 is TGCAGCGTGGCCGGTCGGCTGGGTTTTGAGCAGTACTTC.

This clonotype was observed many times. The chain recombines TRBV20-1 with TRBJ2-7; D is ambiguous. Germline V CDR1 and CDR2: DFQATT, SNEGSKA (reference sequence). This CDR3 contains 13 residues. The ends were cut back, 3 bases at V and 7 bases at J, with 16 bases in the middle. CDR3 residues: CSASPRTAGEQYF. The DNA for the CDR3 is TGCAGTGCTAGTCCCCGGACGGCAGGAGAGCAGTACTTC.

By sample fraction, this clonotype is medium-sized. The J gene is TRBJ2-7, the V gene TRBV20-1; D possibly matches TRBD1 or TRBD2 (5 bases each). The CDR3 is 13 amino acids. In germline, CDR1 is DFQATT, CDR2 SNEGSKA (reference sequence). The germline V and J ends were trimmed by 7 bases and 3 bases, with 16 bases remaining between them. CDR3 sequence reads: CSGAGAVGYEQYF. Written as DNA, the CDR3 is TGCAGTGGGGCCGGGGCGGTCGGCTACGAGCAGTACTTC.

This clonotype has a count of ten or more. This sequence joins TRBV10-3 and TRBJ2-2; 9 nucleotides line up with TRBD1. The length of the CDR3 is 14 residues. The V gene's germline CDR1 is ENHRY and CDR2 SYGVKD. V lost 7 bases to trimming and J lost 10 bases; unmatched junction nucleotides: 10. The CDR3 DNA follows: TGTGCCATCAAAAGGGACAGGGATGTCGTGGAGCTGTTTTTT. It is translated as CAIKRDRDVVELFF.

This clonotype was counted ten times or more. V usage is TRBV28 and J usage is TRBJ2-7, with D unresolved. This CDR3 has 15 amino acids. Deletions cut 3 bases from V and 0 bases from J, with 12 bases between. Germline-derived CDR1 and CDR2 are MDHEN and SYDVKM. The CDR3 loop reads CASSLLGFGSYEQYF. The CDR3 DNA reads TGTGCCAGCAGTTTGTTAGGATTTGGCTCCTACGAGCAGTACTTC.

This clonotype was detected many times. The chain joins TRBV6-1 to TRBJ2-2; unclear D gene. Trimming pared 4 bases from V and 2 bases from J, leaving 11 bases between. This CDR3 has 15 residues. Germline V lookup: CDR1 MNHNS, CDR2 SASEGT. CDR3 sequence (DNA): TGTGCCAGCAGTGTGGCCAGAACAAACACCGGGGAGCTGTTTTTT. Residues: CASSVARTNTGELFF.

This clonotype showed up many times. The CDR3 DNA sequence: TGCAGTGCCCCGAATCGGGGGGGAGCGGGAAAACTGTTTTTT. This sequence encodes CSAPNRGGAGKLFF. The chain couples TRBV20-1 to TRBJ1-4; tentatively, D is TRBD1 (5 bases). V was pared by 6 bases and J by 10 bases, with 21 bases between. CDR1 and CDR2 (germline): DFQATT, SNEGSKA (reference sequence). This CDR3 contains 14 residues.

At least ten counts were recorded for this clonotype. This chain uses TRBV20-1 with TRBJ1-2; D remains ambiguous. Germline values: CDR1 DFQATT, CDR2 SNEGSKA (reference sequence). This CDR3 is built from 14 residues. Trimming pared 0 bases from V and 2 bases from J, leaving 10 bases between. The CDR3 here is CSARDMGGNYGYTF. The CDR3 nucleotides read TGCAGTGCTAGAGATATGGGAGGGAACTATGGCTACACCTTC.

This clonotype was seen at least ten times. The genes are TRBV12-3 or TRBV12-4 and TRBJ2-2; D is undetermined. V lost 2 bases and J lost 1, with 2 bases in between. The CDR3 is 13 residues long. CDR3 sequence (DNA): TGTGCCAGCAGTTTACAGAACACCGGGGAGCTGTTTTTT. As protein: CASSLQNTGELFF.

By sample share, this clonotype is medium-sized. The chain uses TRBV5-5 and TRBJ2-2, with D unresolved. The CDR3 extends over 15 amino acids. Trimming pared 0 bases from V and 2 bases from J, leaving 8 bases between. Looked up from germline, CDR1 is SGHKS and CDR2 is YYEKEE (reference sequence). In DNA form, the CDR3 reads TGTGCCAGCAGCTTGGACAGAAGAAACACCGGGGAGCTGTTTTTT. Translated: CASSLDRRNTGELFF.

The sample holds many counts of this clonotype. This chain connects TRBV20-1 to TRBJ2-5; the match to TRBD2 covers 8 bases. Trimming at V came to 6 bases and at J to 5 bases, leaving 8 bases not matched to a gene. This CDR3 is built from 13 residues. Germline CDR1 and CDR2: DFQATT and SNEGSKA (reference sequence). Here the CDR3 DNA reads TGCAGTGCCCCCGGACTAGCCAGTGAGACCCAGTACTTC. It translates to CSAPGLASETQYF.

This clonotype came up many times. CDR3 loop: CASTRDFSSYNEQFF. Written as DNA, the CDR3 is TGCGCCAGCACGAGAGATTTTAGCTCCTACAATGAGCAGTTCTTC. The V call is TRBV5-1, the J call TRBJ2-1; D remains ambiguous. In germline, CDR1 is SGHRS, CDR2 YFSETQ. The ends were cut back, 6 bases at V and 0 bases at J, with 13 bases in the middle. The CDR3 is 15 amino acids.

Ten or more counts support this clonotype. The chain combines TRBV5-1 with TRBJ2-7; D is ambiguous. The V and J ends lost 0 bases and 2 bases respectively, with 15 bases between them. Per the germline V gene, CDR1 is SGHRS and CDR2 is YFSETQ. There are 16 residues in the CDR3. CDR3 region: CASSLDLSAQPYEQYF. CDR3 in DNA: TGCGCCAGCAGCTTGGATCTCTCAGCACAACCCTACGAGCAGTACTTC.